This T cell receptor (beta chain) derives from a study of T cell changes during pregnancy in multiple sclerosis. The CDR3 runs to 18 residues. CDR1 is SGDLS, CDR2 YYNGEE, per germline. The ends lost 3 bases at V and 4 bases at J; junction bases unmatched: 18. Clones were sequenced by immunoSEQ multiplex PCR, and TCRdb holds only the in-frame ones, with some missing. This table holds 30,000 to 45,000 clones, over 80% found once. This chain joins TRBV9 and TRBJ1-2, with 7 bases that match TRBD1. The receptor was derived from a female donor with multiple sclerosis, enrolled in a pregnancy study. Here the sequenced sample was CD8+ T cells from peripheral blood mononuclear cells, taken before pregnancy. CDR3 nucleotide sequence: TGTGCCAGCAGCGGTCTTGGGGACAGCCCTCACAAGCGCTATGGCTACACCTTC. It specifies CASSGLGDSPHKRYGYTF. Drawing the rest from reference TRBV9 and TRBJ1-2, the complete variable domain is DSGVTQTPKHLITATGQRVTLRCSPRSGDLSVYWYQQSLDQGLQFLIQYYNGEERAKGNILERFSAQQFPDLHSELNLSSLELGDSALYFCASSGLGDSPHKRYGYTFGSGTRLTVV.